This T cell receptor beta chain came from a study of shared clonotypes between healthy human individuals. This clone came up a few times. A read error may produce the germline difference seen at one junction end. The study enrolled healthy HIV-negative adults without recent acute infections or vaccinations as donors. Each sample came from a Caucasian adult donor living in Nashville, Tennessee. This CDR3 comprises 14 residues. The V gene's germline CDR1 is KGHSH and CDR2 LQKENI. Method: immunoSEQ multiplex PCR; TCRdb's copy keeps in-frame clones and lacks some. The data contain hundreds of thousands of clones, around 77% of them singletons.

This sequence originates from a woman aged 35 to 49 in good health. Some clones in this sample may be carry-over from other donors' samples. Sequencing was done on a sample of PBMCs. The rearrangement links TRBV18 to TRBJ2-5, with D possibly being TRBD1 or TRBD2 (5 bases each). The CDR3 sequence is CASSPSGTPETRYF. CDR3 nucleotide sequence: TGTGCCAGCTCACCATCAGGGACCCCGGAGACCCGGTACTTC.